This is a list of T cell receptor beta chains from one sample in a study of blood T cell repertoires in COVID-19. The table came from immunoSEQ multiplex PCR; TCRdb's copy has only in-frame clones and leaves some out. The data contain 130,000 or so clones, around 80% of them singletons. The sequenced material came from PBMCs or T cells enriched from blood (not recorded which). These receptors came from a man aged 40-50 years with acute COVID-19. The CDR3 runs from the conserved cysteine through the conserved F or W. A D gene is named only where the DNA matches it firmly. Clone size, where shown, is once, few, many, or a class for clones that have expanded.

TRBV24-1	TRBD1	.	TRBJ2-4	TGTGCCACCTCGGGACAGGGAAACATTCAGTACTTC	CATSGQGNIQYF
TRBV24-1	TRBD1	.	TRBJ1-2	TGTGCCACCAGTGATCCGGGACAGGGATCCTATGGCTACACCTTC	CATSDPGQGSYGYTF
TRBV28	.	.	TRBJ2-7	TGTGCCAGCAGAGATACGGACAGTACCTACGAGCAGTACTTC	CASRDTDSTYEQYF
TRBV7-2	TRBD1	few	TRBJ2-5	TGTGCCAGCAGCCACCAAGGGGGCAGAGAGACCCAGTACTTC	CASSHQGGRETQYF
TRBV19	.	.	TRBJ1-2	TGTGCCAGTAGTCCCGACAGAAACTATGGCTACACCTTC	CASSPDRNYGYTF
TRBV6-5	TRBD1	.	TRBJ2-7	TGTGCCAGCGGTCAAATGGACAGGGGCGACGAGCAGTACTTC	CASGQMDRGDEQYF
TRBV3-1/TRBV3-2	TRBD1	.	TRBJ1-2	TGTGCCAGCAGCCAAGTGACCGGACAGGGAGGCTATGGCTACACCTTC	CASSQVTGQGGYGYTF
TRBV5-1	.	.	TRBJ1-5	TGCGCCAGCAGCCCCGAGGGGGTGGAACAGCCCCAGCATTTT	CASSPEGVEQPQHF
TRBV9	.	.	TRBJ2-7	TGTGCCAGCAGCGTAGCTCTTGGTGAGCCTACGAGAGAGCAGTACTTC	CASSVALGEPTREQYF
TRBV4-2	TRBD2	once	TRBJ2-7	TGTGCCAGCAGCCTGACTAGCGGTTCCTCCTACGAGCAGTACTTC	CASSLTSGSSYEQYF
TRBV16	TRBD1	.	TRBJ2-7	TGTGCCAGCAGCCAATCAGGGACAGGATCCTACGAGCAGTACTTC	CASSQSGTGSYEQYF
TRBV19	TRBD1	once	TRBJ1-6	TGTGCCAGTAGTATAGGGGACAGGATACATTCACCCCTCCACTTT	CASSIGDRIHSPLHF
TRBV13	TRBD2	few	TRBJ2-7	TGTGCCAGCAGCTTAGGCTGGACTAGCGGGACGATCGGCGAGCAGTACTTC	CASSLGWTSGTIGEQYF
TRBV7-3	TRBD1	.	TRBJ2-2	TGTGCCAGCAGCAATACAGGGGTTTATGGGGCCGGGGAGCTGTTTTTT	CASSNTGVYGAGELFF
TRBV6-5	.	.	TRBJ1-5	TGTGCCAGCACCGGGGAAGATGGCAATCAGCCCCAGCATTTT	CASTGEDGNQPQHF
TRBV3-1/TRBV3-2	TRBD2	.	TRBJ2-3	TGTGCCAGCAGGCGTACTAGCGGGGGGGCAGATACGCAGTATTTT	CASRRTSGGADTQYF
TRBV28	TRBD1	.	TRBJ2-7	TGTGCCAGCAGATCCGGGACAGTCTACGAGCAGTACTTC	CASRSGTVYEQYF
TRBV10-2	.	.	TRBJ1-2	TGCGCCAGCAGTGAGTCTCCAGGGTACTATGGCTACACCTTC	CASSESPGYYGYTF
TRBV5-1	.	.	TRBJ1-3	TGCGCCAGCAGGTTAACCCAGGGAACTGGAAACACCATATATTTT	CASRLTQGTGNTIYF
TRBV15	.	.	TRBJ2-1	TGTGCCACCAGCAGACAGGGGGGTAGCGGGAAGGGCAATGAGCAGTTCTTC	CATSRQGGSGKGNEQFF
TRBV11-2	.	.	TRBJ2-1	TGTGCCAGCAGCCCCCGAGACAATGAGCAGTTCTTC	CASSPRDNEQFF
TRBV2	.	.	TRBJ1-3	TGTGCCAGCAGCGCAGGCTCGTCTGGAAACACCATATATTTT	CASSAGSSGNTIYF